These T cell receptor beta chains were read from a single sample in a study of blood T cell repertoires in COVID-19. Assay used: immunoSEQ multiplex PCR; TCRdb lists only in-frame clones, some missing. The sample consists of 110,000 to 150,000 clones, 70% to 85% of them appearing once. Input material: PBMCs or T cells enriched from blood (not recorded which). The receptors come from a woman aged 18-29 years who had been exposed to COVID-19. Both conserved end residues are part of each CDR3. D genes are given only for firm matches. Rows may omit the clone size; those that give it use once, few, many or a size class.

size	D	V	J	CDR3	DNA
NA	NA	TRBV7-2	TRBJ1-2	CASRGGGTNYGYTF	TGTGCCAGCAGAGGGGGGGGAACTAACTATGGCTACACCTTC
NA	TRBD1	TRBV28	TRBJ1-2	CASSTGQYGYTF	TGTGCCAGCAGCACGGGACAGTATGGCTACACCTTC
NA	TRBD1	TRBV14	TRBJ2-1	CASSLGTGFEQFF	TGTGCCAGCAGCTTGGGGACAGGCTTTGAGCAGTTCTTC
NA	NA	TRBV4-1	TRBJ1-5	CASSQELGLSYQPQHF	TGCGCCAGCAGCCAAGAACTAGGCCTGTCCTATCAGCCCCAGCATTTT
NA	NA	TRBV3-1/TRBV3-2	TRBJ2-3	CASSPGTDTQYF	TGTGCCAGCAGCCCCGGGACAGATACGCAGTATTTT
NA	TRBD1	TRBV24-1	TRBJ1-5	CATSEGDRGNQPQHF	TGTGCCACCAGTGAAGGGGACAGGGGCAATCAGCCCCAGCATTTT
NA	NA	TRBV30	TRBJ2-2	CAWSLKGLNTGELFF	TGTGCCTGGAGTTTGAAGGGGCTAAACACCGGGGAGCTGTTTTTT
NA	NA	TRBV19	TRBJ1-3	CARKARDTKFYSGNTIYF	TGTGCCAGAAAAGCCCGGGACACCAAGTTTTACTCTGGAAACACCATATATTTT
NA	TRBD2	TRBV2	TRBJ2-1	CASRPGLGTNEQFF	TGTGCCAGCAGGCCGGGACTAGGAACCAATGAGCAGTTCTTC
NA	TRBD1	TRBV27	TRBJ1-1	CASRLKTGWTEAFF	TGTGCCAGCCGCCTCAAGACAGGGTGGACTGAAGCTTTCTTT
NA	TRBD2	TRBV19	TRBJ2-1	CASSIPPVAGGLSHEQFF	TGTGCCAGTAGTATACCCCCAGTAGCGGGAGGTTTAAGCCATGAGCAGTTCTTC
NA	NA	TRBV7-6	TRBJ2-3	CASSFLRGTNRDTQYF	TGTGCCAGCAGCTTCCTGAGGGGGACTAATAGGGATACGCAGTATTTT
NA	NA	TRBV7-3	TRBJ2-1	CASSLGIGNEQFF	TGTGCCAGCAGCCTCGGGATAGGCAATGAGCAGTTCTTC
once	NA	TRBV3-1/TRBV3-2	TRBJ2-1	CASSQDRKGEGQNNEQFF	TGTGCCAGCAGCCAAGATCGTAAAGGAGAGGGCCAGAATAATGAGCAGTTCTTC
NA	TRBD2	TRBV5-6	TRBJ2-1	CASSPGGGLQKINEQFF	TGTGCCAGCAGCCCGGGAGGGGGACTACAGAAGATCAATGAGCAGTTCTTC
NA	NA	TRBV5-5	TRBJ1-4	CASSLPGSEKLFF	TGTGCCAGCAGCTTGCCAGGGTCTGAAAAACTGTTTTTT